These 28 T cell receptor beta chains were all obtained from the same sample, sequenced in a study of blood T cell repertoires in COVID-19. TCRdb keeps only in-frame clones here, not all; method: immunoSEQ multiplex PCR. The table lists roughly 150,000 clones, 75% to 90% of them singletons. Sample: PBMCs or T cells enriched from blood (not recorded which). These receptors all stem from a man between 65 and 85 years old who had been exposed to COVID-19.

V is TRBV5-6 and J is TRBJ1-1; no clear D gene. With 3 bases removed from V and 3 bases from J, the gap between germline ends came to 3 bases. The germline V gene has CDR1 SGHDT and CDR2 YYEEEE. The CDR3 has 11 residues. CDR3 DNA: TGTGCCAGCAGCTCGGACACTGAAGCTTTCTTT. It encodes CASSSDTEAFF. Supplemented by reference TRBV5-6 and TRBJ1-1, the full variable domain reads DAGVTQSPTHLIKTRGQQVTLRCSPKSGHDTVSWYQQALGQGPQFIFQYYEEEERQRGNFPDRFSGHQFPNYSSELNVNALLLGDSALYLCASSSDTEAFFGQGTRLTVV.

The chain employs TRBV6-5 and TRBJ1-3, with 8 bases aligning to TRBD1. V gave up 6 bases and J gave up 0 bases; unmatched junction bases: 4. The CDR3 length is 15 residues. Germline loops: CDR1 MNHEY, CDR2 SVGAGI. CDR3 DNA sequence: TGTGCCAGCAGGCCTACAGGGGGCTCTGGAAACACCATATATTTT. It translates to CASRPTGGSGNTIYF.

This clone came up a few times. V is TRBV19 and J is TRBJ2-7, with D possibly matching TRBD2 (5 bases). The CDR3 length is 15 residues. The ends were cut back, 3 bases at V and 2 bases at J, with 14 bases in the middle. Germline V lookup: CDR1 LNHDA, CDR2 SQIVND (reference sequence). The CDR3 nucleotides are TGTGCCAGTAGTATTGACTATCGGAGGACCTACGAGCAGTACTTC. It encodes CASSIDYRRTYEQYF.

This chain links TRBV5-3 with TRBJ2-5; D is unresolved. TRBV5-3 is an ORF; its function is uncertain. The CDR3 totals 11 residues. Trimming took 5 bases from V and 4 from J, leaving 6 bases between them. The CDR3 loop is CARRRAETQYF. The DNA of the CDR3 is TGTGCCAGAAGGCGAGCAGAGACCCAGTACTTC.

The DNA for the CDR3 is TGTGCCAGCTTACGGACAGCGAACACCGGGGAGCTGTTTTTT. It encodes CASLRTANTGELFF. V usage is TRBV7-2 and J usage is TRBJ2-2; D may be TRBD1 (6 bases). V was cut by 8 bases and J by 0 bases, with 10 bases left in between. This CDR3 has 14 residues. CDR1 is SGHTA and CDR2 is FQGNSA in the germline V gene.

The chain combines TRBV7-9 with TRBJ1-4; 8 bases agree with TRBD1. CDR3 length: 16 residues. The germline V gene has CDR1 SEHNR and CDR2 FQNEAQ (reference sequence). V was clipped by 3 bases and J by 3 bases; unmatched bases: 6. CDR3 sequence reads: CASSLGTGQANEKLFF. CDR3 nucleotides: TGTGCCAGCAGCTTGGGGACAGGCCAAGCTAATGAAAAACTGTTTTTT.

The rearrangement joins TRBV5-1 to TRBJ1-4; D unresolved. V lost 2 bases and J lost 0, with 5 bases in between. Germline CDR1 is SGHRS and CDR2 is YFSETQ. There are 14 residues in the CDR3. CDR3 sequence (DNA): TGCGCCAGCAGCTTCGGTGCAACTAATGAAAAACTGTTTTTT. Its protein is CASSFGATNEKLFF.

The chain combines TRBV7-9 with TRBJ2-5; 8 bases agree with TRBD1. The CDR3 spans 14 residues. Trimming cost V 1 base and J 6 bases; bases outside gene matches: 4. Per germline, CDR1 SEHNR and CDR2 FQNEAQ (reference sequence). The CDR3 DNA reads TGTGCCAGCAGCTTAGTTGGGACAGGCAAGACCCAGTACTTC. Amino acids: CASSLVGTGKTQYF.

The chain joins TRBV10-3 to TRBJ2-1, with D unresolved. The CDR3 runs to 15 residues. Trimming stripped 4 bases from V and 6 bases from J, with 16 bases between. Per germline, CDR1 ENHRY and CDR2 SYGVKD. The CDR3 is CAISGAFGVVNEQFF. As DNA, the CDR3 is TGTGCCATCAGTGGTGCATTCGGTGTGGTCAATGAGCAGTTCTTC.

This clone was detected a few times. The V call is TRBV6-2 or TRBV6-3, the J call TRBJ2-2; TRBD1 agrees at 10 bases. Trimming took 1 base from V and 0 from J; bases not matched to a gene: 5. The CDR3 length is 18 residues. Germline assignment: CDR1 MNHEY and CDR2 SVGEGT. CDR3 protein: CASSYYRTGGANTGELFF. In DNA, the CDR3 is TGTGCCAGCAGTTACTATAGGACAGGGGGAGCGAACACCGGGGAGCTGTTTTTT.

This sequence joins TRBV4-3 and TRBJ1-2, with 8 positions matching TRBD1. J was trimmed by 3 bases and V by 0 bases; bases with no gene match: 3. Germline V gives CDR1 LGHNA, CDR2 YSLEER. The CDR3 loop spans 15 amino acids. The CDR3 protein is CASSQDPGGDYGYTF. CDR3 DNA sequence: TGCGCCAGCAGCCAAGATCCAGGGGGCGACTATGGCTACACCTTC.

The chain has TRBV28 and TRBJ1-1; no clear D. The germline CDR1 and CDR2 sequences are MDHEN and SYDVKM. The CDR3 is 13 amino acids. Trimming took off 11 bases at V and 0 bases at J, with 13 bases between the two ends. The CDR3: CAERRDMNTEAFF. CDR3 DNA: TGTGCCGAAAGGCGGGATATGAACACTGAAGCTTTCTTT.

The gene calls are TRBV19 and TRBJ1-6; D is undetermined. V shed 7 bases and J shed 10 bases, with 20 bases lying between them. Germline assignment: CDR1 LNHDA and CDR2 SQIVND (reference sequence). The CDR3 is 15 residues long. The CDR3 nucleotides are TGTGCCAGTACCCCAGGAGGTTCTGGTAACTCACCCCTCCACTTT. Its protein is CASTPGGSGNSPLHF.

The rearrangement joins TRBV6-5 to TRBJ1-2, with D tentatively TRBD1 (6 bases). V was trimmed by 5 bases and J by 8 bases, leaving 12 bases between them. CDR3 length equals 12 residues. CDR1 is MNHEY and CDR2 is SVGAGI in the germline V gene. The CDR3 reads CASSPGGRGYTF. CDR3 in DNA: TGTGCCAGCAGTCCGGGGGGCCGGGGCTACACCTTC.

The rearrangement joins TRBV7-8 to TRBJ1-2; unclear D gene. Germline CDR1 is SGHVS and CDR2 is FQNEAQ. The CDR3 runs to 15 residues. V lost 1 base and J lost 2, with 11 bases in between. CDR3 bases: TGTGCCAGCAGCTTAGACGCAGGCGAGAACTATGGCTACACCTTC. Amino acids: CASSLDAGENYGYTF.

The CDR3 DNA follows: TGCAGCGCCCAGAGACAGGAGATAGGGGAGCTGTTTTTT. This encodes CSAQRQEIGELFF. The V gene is TRBV29-1, the J gene TRBJ2-2, with D possibly matching TRBD1 (6 bases). Germline CDR1 is SQVTM and CDR2 is ANQGSEA. Trimming left V 7 bases short and J 8 bases short, with 17 bases between. CDR3 length equals 13 residues.

The V and J genes are TRBV29-1 and TRBJ2-2; 8 bases fit TRBD2. From germline, CDR1 is SQVTM and CDR2 ANQGSEA. This CDR3 has 15 residues. V shed 4 bases, J shed 3 bases, and the junction held 7 bases outside the gene matches. The DNA of the CDR3 is TGCAGCGTTGCTTCCACGGGAGGGTACACCGGGGAGCTGTTTTTT. Translation: CSVASTGGYTGELFF.

This clone appeared a single time. The chain recombines TRBV5-1 with TRBJ1-2; possible D gene TRBD1, 5 bases. The CDR3 contains 14 residues. Per germline, CDR1 SGHRS and CDR2 YFSETQ. V dropped 2 bases and J dropped 3 bases, with 11 bases sitting between them. CDR3 loop: CASSFGGVDYGYTF. The CDR3 DNA is TGCGCCAGCAGCTTTGGGGGGGTCGACTATGGCTACACCTTC. Looking up the rest from reference TRBV5-1 and TRBJ1-2 gives the full variable domain: KAGVTQTPRYLIKTRGQQVTLSCSPISGHRSVSWYQQTPGQGLQFLFEYFSETQRNKGNFPGRFSGRQFSNSRSEMNVSTLELGDSALYLCASSFGGVDYGYTFGSGTRLTVV.

CDR3 sequence reads: CSAVQGVAYEQYF. The CDR3 nucleotides are TGCAGCGCCGTTCAGGGGGTCGCCTACGAGCAGTACTTC. The chain is built from TRBV29-1 and TRBJ2-7, with 7 bases lining up with TRBD1. V trimming: 7 bases; J trimming: 2 bases; junction bases outside the gene matches: 8. The CDR3 is made up of 13 amino acids. Germline V gene lookup returns CDR1 SQVTM and CDR2 ANQGSEA.

This chain joins TRBV9 and TRBJ1-1; 7 positions match TRBD1. V lost 0 bases, J lost 6 bases, and 8 bases stayed unmatched. CDR1 is SGDLS, CDR2 YYNGEE, per germline. CDR3 length: 15 amino acids. CDR3 amino acids: CASSVVQGVRAEAFF. The CDR3 DNA reads as TGTGCCAGCAGCGTAGTTCAGGGGGTAAGGGCTGAAGCTTTCTTT.

The rearrangement links TRBV19 to TRBJ1-1, with TRBD1 matching 9 bases. V gave up 2 bases and J gave up 1 base; unmatched junction bases: 5. Germline V CDR1 and CDR2: LNHDA, SQIVND (reference sequence). The CDR3 sequence is 16 residues long. CDR3 amino acids: CASSIQPGQGNTEAFF. CDR3 nucleotide sequence: TGTGCCAGTAGTATACAACCGGGACAGGGGAACACTGAAGCTTTCTTT.

This chain uses TRBV6-1 with TRBJ1-1; D gene ambiguous. Trimming left V 2 bases short and J 3 bases short, with 10 bases between. CDR3 size: 14 residues. Germline V gives CDR1 MNHNS, CDR2 SASEGT. The CDR3 DNA reads TGTGCCAGCAGTGAACCCGGGTGGGACACTGAAGCTTTCTTT. Protein: CASSEPGWDTEAFF.

V usage is TRBV19 and J usage is TRBJ1-6, with D possibly being TRBD1 (6 bases). The CDR3 totals 14 residues. V lost 10 bases and J lost 6, with 16 bases in between. The germline gives CDR1 LNHDA, CDR2 SQIVND (reference sequence). CDR3 protein: CATTDQGLNSPLHF. The CDR3 region has the DNA TGTGCCACCACCGATCAGGGGCTTAATTCACCCCTCCACTTT.

This clone showed up just once. The chain couples TRBV2 to TRBJ1-6, with 7 bases fitting TRBD1. This CDR3 is built from 17 residues. Germline V gene data show CDR1 as SNHLY and CDR2 as FYNNEI. V was pared by 4 bases and J by 7 bases, with 13 bases of the junction left unmatched. The CDR3 spells CASSGAPYDRVNSPLHF. DNA of the CDR3: TGTGCCAGCAGTGGGGCCCCCTATGACAGGGTAAATTCACCCCTCCACTTT.

The chain has TRBV19 and TRBJ2-7, with D possibly matching TRBD1 (5 bases). Germline V gene lookup returns CDR1 LNHDA and CDR2 SQIVND (reference sequence). The CDR3 contains 13 residues. Trimming left V 5 bases short and J 2 bases short, with 10 bases between. For the CDR3, the DNA is TGTGCCAGTAGTTACTCAGGGACCTACGAGCAGTACTTC. It is translated as CASSYSGTYEQYF.

The J gene is TRBJ2-7, the V gene TRBV10-2, with D possibly matching TRBD2 (6 bases). CDR1 and CDR2 (germline): WSHSY, SAAADI. Trimming shortened V by 8 bases and J by 7 bases, and 18 bases separated the two germline ends. The CDR3 consists of 13 residues. The CDR3 coding sequence is TGCGCCAGCGGAGGGACTCCTTCTACGGAGCAGTACTTC. It specifies CASGGTPSTEQYF.

The chain carries TRBV4-2 and TRBJ2-5, with 8 bases matching TRBD2. With 0 bases clipped from V and 5 bases from J, the junction kept 2 bases outside the gene matches. The CDR3 sequence is 14 residues long. The germline gives CDR1 LGHNA, CDR2 YNFKEQ. The CDR3 region is CASSQEASGETQYF. The CDR3 region has the DNA TGTGCCAGCAGCCAAGAGGCTAGCGGGGAGACCCAGTACTTC.

A single count supports this clone. The genes are TRBV19 and TRBJ2-3; 8 positions agree with TRBD2. Germline values: CDR1 LNHDA, CDR2 SQIVND (reference sequence). V was clipped by 7 bases and J by 5 bases; unmatched bases: 11. The CDR3 length is 15 residues. CDR3 loop: CASTDLSGAKDTQYF. As DNA, the CDR3 is TGTGCCAGTACCGACCTTAGCGGGGCCAAAGATACGCAGTATTTT.